These 14 T cell receptor beta chains share one sample of origin, sequenced in a study of T cells in Graves' hyperthyroidism and ophthalmopathy. Amplification of TCR beta CDR3 regions used RNA as the template. With the HTBI primer set, the TCR CDR3 went through a first round of RT-PCR. TCRdb analysed the multiplex PCR reads with MiXCR anew, one entry per CDR3 protein. Of about 350,000 distinct CDR3 sequences in the sample, approximately 15% were seen once. The sample taken for sequencing was blood. Receptor source: a woman in her 30s with Graves' hyperthyroidism.

This clonotype was seen a few times. The rearrangement joins TRBV24-1 to TRBJ2-1; a possible D gene is TRBD1 (6 bases). Per germline, CDR1 KGHDR and CDR2 SFDVKD. This CDR3 has 16 residues. The germline V and J ends were trimmed by 3 bases and 6 bases, with 17 bases remaining between them. This chain's CDR3 is CATSDQNRVSGNEQFF. The CDR3 DNA follows: TGTGCCACCAGTGATCAAAACAGGGTGTCTGGCAATGAGCAGTTCTTC.

This clonotype appeared a few times. The chain has TRBV7-2 and TRBJ2-7; TRBD2 is a possible D gene (6 bases). The ends were cut back, 0 bases at V and 3 bases at J, with 15 bases in the middle. CDR3 length: 16 amino acids. Germline values: CDR1 SGHTA, CDR2 FQGNSA. CDR3 loop: CASSLAQGGMLYEQYF. The CDR3 DNA reads as TGTGCCAGCAGCTTAGCGCAGGGCGGGATGCTCTACGAGCAGTACTTC.

This clonotype was seen ten or more times. The genes are TRBV27 and TRBJ1-5; perhaps TRBD1 as D (6 bases). Deletions cut 0 bases from V and 4 bases from J, with 13 bases between. This CDR3 is 16 amino acids long. Germline V gene data show CDR1 as MNHEY and CDR2 as SMNVEV (reference sequence). CDR3 nucleotide sequence: TGTGCCAGCAGTTTATCCAGGGGAGGGGGAAATCAGCCCCAGCATTTT. Its protein product is CASSLSRGGGNQPQHF.

The rearrangement joins TRBV5-1 to TRBJ2-3, with a weak D call TRBD1 (5 bases). This CDR3 is 13 amino acids long. Trimming removed 6 bases at V and 2 bases at J, with 10 bases between. CDR1 SGHRS and CDR2 YFSETQ come from the germline V gene. CDR3 coding DNA: TGCGCCAGCAACCAGGGTGTCACAGATACGCAGTATTTT. The encoded protein is CASNQGVTDTQYF.

This clonotype was picked up many times. This chain links TRBV7-2 with TRBJ2-5; no clear D gene. Trimming removed 3 bases from V and 3 bases from J, with 14 bases in between. Germline CDR1 reads SGHTA; CDR2 reads FQGNSA. CDR3 length: 15 amino acids. CDR3 in DNA: TGTGCCAGCAGCTTCGACCGAGGCAGAGAAGAGACCCAGTACTTC. Its protein is CASSFDRGREETQYF.

With regard to this clonotype: A read error may explain this, as a much larger clone is one base away. The V and J genes are TRBV6-5 and TRBJ1-2; D is ambiguous. The CDR3 sequence is 15 residues long. CDR1 and CDR2 (germline): MNHEY, SVGAGI. Trimming took off 2 bases at V and 6 bases at J, with 16 bases between the two ends. CDR3 DNA: TGTGCCAGCAGTTACACCGCCTCGACCCGAGATGGCTACACCTTC. It specifies CASSYTASTRDGYTF.

This clonotype occurred a few times. One base away lies a much larger clone, so this may be a sequencing read error. The chain joins TRBV11-2 to TRBJ2-1; D perhaps matches TRBD2 (6 bases). The CDR3 covers 14 residues. With 1 base removed from V and 11 bases from J, the gap between germline ends came to 15 bases. Per germline, CDR1 SGHAT and CDR2 FQNNGV. The CDR3 DNA reads as TGTGCCAGCAGCTTAGGTATCGGCGGGGATAAGCAGTTCTTC. As protein: CASSLGIGGDKQFF.

This clonotype was seen ten or more times. The chain uses TRBV12-5 and TRBJ2-5; D assignment may be TRBD1 or TRBD2 (5 bases each). Per the germline V gene, CDR1 is LGHNT and CDR2 is FRNRAP. The CDR3 consists of 15 residues. V was clipped by 0 bases and J by 4 bases, with 12 bases between them. The CDR3 DNA sequence: TGTGCTAGTGGTTTGGTACTTGGGGGAACAGAGACCCAGTACTTC. Translated: CASGLVLGGTETQYF. Drawing the rest from reference TRBV12-5 and TRBJ2-5, the complete variable domain is DARVTQTPRHKVTEMGQEVTMRCQPILGHNTVFWYRQTMMQGLELLAYFRNRAPLDDSGMPKDRFSAEMPDATLATLKIQPSEPRDSAVYFCASGLVLGGTETQYFGPGTRLLVL.

In this sample, this clonotype turned up many times. The V gene is TRBV11-2, the J gene TRBJ2-7; D is uncertain. V was cut by 0 bases and J by 7 bases, with 13 bases left in between. The CDR3 length is 14 residues. Germline V lookup: CDR1 SGHAT, CDR2 FQNNGV. CDR3 region: CASSLDHRVREQYF. Here the CDR3 DNA reads TGTGCCAGCAGCTTAGATCACCGGGTACGGGAGCAGTACTTC.

The chain uses TRBV11-2 and TRBJ1-1, with a possible D match to TRBD1 (6 bases). Germline V CDR1 and CDR2: SGHAT, FQNNGV. CDR3 length: 20 amino acids. Trimming took 4 bases from V and 0 from J, leaving 27 bases between them. The CDR3 DNA reads as TGTGCCAGCAGCTCCCTCCCCCCCTCCGGGACACCACTCATGAACACTGAAGCTTTCTTT. Its translation is CASSSLPPSGTPLMNTEAFF.

The chain couples TRBV25-1 to TRBJ1-1, with D possibly TRBD1 on 6 matching bases. Trimming removed 3 bases at V and 1 base at J, with 12 bases between. CDR3 size: 15 residues. Germline CDR1 reads MGHDK; CDR2 reads SYGVNS. This CDR3 reads CASSDTTGPNTEAFF. In nucleotides, the CDR3 is TGTGCCAGCAGTGATACGACAGGACCGAACACTGAAGCTTTCTTT.

This chain connects TRBV2 to TRBJ2-7; D gene unclear. The CDR3 has 14 amino acids. V dropped 4 bases and J dropped 2 bases, with 12 bases sitting between them. CDR1 and CDR2 (germline): SNHLY, FYNNEI. CDR3 coding DNA: TGTGCCAGCAGTGCGGTGACAACACCCTACGAGCAGTACTTC. Its protein product is CASSAVTTPYEQYF.

The chain uses TRBV4-2 and TRBJ1-5, with TRBD1 as a possible D gene (5 bases). CDR3 length: 13 residues. V was clipped by 1 base and J by 7 bases, with 8 bases between them. In germline, CDR1 is LGHNA, CDR2 YNFKEQ. DNA for the CDR3: TGTGCCAGCAGCCAAGGCAGGGAACAGCCCCAGCATTTT. This translates into CASSQGREQPQHF.

In its sample, this clonotype was seen many times. The V gene is TRBV7-9, the J gene TRBJ2-1; unclear D gene. CDR1 and CDR2 from the germline V gene are SEHNR and FQNEAQ (reference sequence). Trimming removed 4 bases at V and 7 bases at J, with 8 bases between. The CDR3 has 12 amino acids. The CDR3 loop reads CASSSHENEQFF. The CDR3 nucleotides are TGTGCCAGCAGCTCCCACGAGAATGAGCAGTTCTTC.